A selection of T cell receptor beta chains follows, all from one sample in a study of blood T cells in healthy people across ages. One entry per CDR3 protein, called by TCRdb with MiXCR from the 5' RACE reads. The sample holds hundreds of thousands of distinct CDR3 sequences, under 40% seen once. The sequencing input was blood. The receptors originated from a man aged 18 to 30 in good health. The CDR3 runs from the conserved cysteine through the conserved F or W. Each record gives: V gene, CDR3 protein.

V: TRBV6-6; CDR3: CASRGGGYEQYF
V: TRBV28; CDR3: CASTLPGLAMETQYF
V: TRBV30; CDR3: CAGSQGSTQPQHF
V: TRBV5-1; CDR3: CASHSGTGEYEQYF
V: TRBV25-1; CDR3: CASGERGEKLFF
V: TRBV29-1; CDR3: CSVETATDTQYF
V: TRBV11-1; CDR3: CASSPFAGRSYEQYF
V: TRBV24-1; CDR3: CATSDTGNNEQFF
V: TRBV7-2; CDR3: CASSPWTTPWKRGGRDTQYF
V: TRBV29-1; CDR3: CSVDGAGVDTQYF
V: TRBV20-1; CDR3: CSASPLQGWYF
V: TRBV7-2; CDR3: CASIPRSGDTDTQYF
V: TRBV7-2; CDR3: CASSLGVHLGENNSPPHF
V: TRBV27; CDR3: CASSLTSGARNIQYF
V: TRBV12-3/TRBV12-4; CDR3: CASSQGTPKEQYF
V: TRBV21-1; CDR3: CASSKGVGQGANIDQYF